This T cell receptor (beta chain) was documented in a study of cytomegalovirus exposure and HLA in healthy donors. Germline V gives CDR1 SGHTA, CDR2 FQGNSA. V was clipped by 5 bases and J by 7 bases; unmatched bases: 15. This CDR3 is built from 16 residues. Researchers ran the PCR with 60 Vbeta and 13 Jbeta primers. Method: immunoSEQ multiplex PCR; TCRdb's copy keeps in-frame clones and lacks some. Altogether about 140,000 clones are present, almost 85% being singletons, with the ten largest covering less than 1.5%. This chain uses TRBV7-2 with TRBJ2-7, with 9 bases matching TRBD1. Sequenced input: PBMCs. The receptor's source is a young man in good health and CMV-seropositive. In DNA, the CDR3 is TGTGCCAGCAGCGCTAGCCCGGGACAGGGTGCTGAAGAGCAGTACTTC. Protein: CASSASPGQGAEEQYF.